Listed below are T cell receptor beta chains from one sample, sequenced in a study of human T cells and chemical hapten exposure. TCRdb analysed the RACE reads with MiXCR anew, one entry per CDR3 protein. The sample yields 180,000 or so distinct CDR3 sequences, around 15% seen once. The sequencing here drew on whole blood, taken in connection with sensitization to the hapten diphenylcyclopropenone (DPC). Receptors were obtained from a woman aged 25-40 years with alopecia areata. Some clones in this sample may be carry-over from other donors' samples. Both conserved end residues are part of each CDR3. The D gene is left open where the match is weak. Clone size is shown for a subset of rows, as once, few, many or a class of expanded clone.

size,D,V,J,CDR3,DNA
many,.,TRBV11-1,TRBJ2-7,CASSLSYDEQYF,TGTGCCAGCAGCTTATCCTACGACGAGCAGTACTTC
many,.,TRBV7-6,TRBJ2-7,CASSLFKGSYEQYF,TGTGCCAGCAGCTTATTTAAAGGGTCCTACGAGCAGTACTTC
few,.,TRBV20-1,TRBJ1-2,CSARRDNNYGYTF,TGCAGTGCTAGAAGGGACAATAACTATGGCTACACCTTC
.,.,TRBV7-7,TRBJ2-2,CASSRNTAGELFF,TGTGCCAGCAGCCGGAATACGGCCGGGGAGCTGTTTTTT
.,.,TRBV9,TRBJ1-5,CASSVGGVDNQPQHF,TGTGCCAGCAGCGTAGGTGGGGTGGACAATCAGCCCCAGCATTTT
.,TRBD2,TRBV5-1,TRBJ2-1,CASSLPLAGDHNEQFF,TGCGCCAGCAGCCTTCCACTAGCGGGGGACCACAATGAGCAGTTCTTC
few,.,TRBV28,TRBJ1-2,CASRFRDNYGYTF,TGTGCCAGCAGGTTTCGGGACAACTATGGCTACACCTTC
.,TRBD1,TRBV20-1,TRBJ1-2,CSASRAGGQADGYTF,TGCAGTGCTAGTAGGGCAGGGGGCCAGGCTGATGGCTACACCTTC
.,.,TRBV20-1,TRBJ2-1,CSARLPSGNEQFF,TGCAGTGCTAGACTCCCCAGTGGGAATGAGCAGTTCTTC
many,.,TRBV29-1,TRBJ1-1,CSSERDGNTEAFF,TGCAGCTCCGAAAGGGACGGTAACACTGAAGCTTTCTTT
few,TRBD2,TRBV27,TRBJ2-3,CASSSKTSGGTDTQYF,TGTGCCAGCAGTTCCAAGACTAGCGGGGGCACAGATACGCAGTATTTT
.,TRBD2,TRBV6-5,TRBJ2-3,CASSYGLAATDTQYF,TGTGCCAGCAGCTACGGACTAGCGGCTACAGATACGCAGTATTTT
few,TRBD1,TRBV3-1,TRBJ2-7,CASSLGTGSHEQYF,TGTGCCAGCAGCTTAGGGACAGGGTCCCACGAGCAGTACTTC
many,.,TRBV12-3/TRBV12-4,TRBJ2-2,CASSFRDTSTGELFF,TGTGCCAGCAGTTTTCGGGACACCAGCACCGGGGAGCTGTTTTTT
many,TRBD1,TRBV6-1,TRBJ1-4,CASSEPGQPNEKLFF,TGTGCCAGCAGTGAGCCGGGACAGCCTAATGAAAAACTGTTTTTT
.,TRBD2,TRBV5-1,TRBJ2-7,CASSLGVSGPTYEQYF,TGCGCCAGCAGCTTGGGGGTTAGCGGGCCTACCTACGAGCAGTACTTC
few,.,TRBV20-1,TRBJ1-2,CSARARVRYTF,TGCAGTGCTAGAGCCAGGGTCCGCTACACCTTC
few,TRBD2,TRBV5-1,TRBJ2-5,CASSLRGTSMETQYF,TGCGCCAGCAGCTTGCGCGGGACTAGTATGGAGACCCAGTACTTC
few,.,TRBV7-9,TRBJ2-1,CASKPRTVYNEQFF,TGTGCCAGCAAACCTAGGACAGTCTACAATGAGCAGTTCTTC
few,.,TRBV6-5,TRBJ1-1,CASSYGRGDSRAFF,TGTGCCAGCAGTTACGGACGGGGAGACAGCAGAGCTTTCTTT
many,.,TRBV7-2,TRBJ1-1,CASSLGGSGRAFF,TGTGCCAGCAGCTTAGGAGGGTCAGGTCGGGCTTTCTTT
.,.,TRBV2,TRBJ2-7,CASSEPGSYEQYF,TGTGCCAGCAGTGAACCGGGGAGTTACGAGCAGTACTTC
few,.,TRBV9,TRBJ2-1,CASSVTGVSYNEQFF,TGTGCCAGCAGCGTGACGGGAGTCTCCTACAATGAGCAGTTCTTC
.,.,TRBV5-4,TRBJ2-6,CASSPRSSGANVLTF,TGTGCCAGCAGCCCTCGGAGCTCTGGGGCCAACGTCCTGACTTTC
many,.,TRBV7-9,TRBJ1-6,CASSFEAKNSPLHF,TGTGCCAGCAGCTTTGAGGCTAAGAATTCACCCCTCCACTTT
many,.,TRBV3-1,TRBJ1-5,CASSQDRYQPQHF,TGTGCCAGCAGCCAAGATAGGTATCAGCCCCAGCATTTT
.,.,TRBV9,TRBJ1-5,CASSGERTPSNQPQHF,TGTGCCAGCAGCGGAGAAAGGACTCCTAGCAATCAGCCCCAGCATTTT
.,.,TRBV12-3/TRBV12-4,TRBJ2-3,CASSGQGLTDTQYF,TGTGCCAGCAGTGGACAAGGACTCACAGATACGCAGTATTTT
many,.,TRBV6-2/TRBV6-3,TRBJ2-1,CASSRPTEQFF,TGTGCCAGCAGCCGGCCGACTGAGCAGTTCTTC
.,.,TRBV5-1,TRBJ2-2,CASSPPGTNTGELFF,TGCGCCAGCAGCCCACCCGGTACGAACACCGGGGAGCTGTTTTTT
many,.,TRBV29-1,TRBJ2-7,CSAGEVLVDEQYF,TGCAGCGCAGGGGAGGTACTAGTCGACGAGCAGTACTTC
.,.,TRBV7-9,TRBJ2-1,CASSRPGRDNEQFF,TGTGCCAGCAGCCGTCCCGGACGGGACAATGAGCAGTTCTTC
few,TRBD1,TRBV12-3/TRBV12-4,TRBJ2-7,CASKSRGPSEQYF,TGTGCCAGCAAAAGCAGGGGGCCGAGCGAGCAGTACTTC
.,TRBD2,TRBV9,TRBJ2-7,CASSPGLAGGYEQYF,TGTGCCAGCAGCCCAGGACTAGCGGGAGGGTACGAGCAGTACTTC
few,.,TRBV5-4,TRBJ2-3,CASSSRQSTDTQYF,TGTGCCAGCAGCTCCCGACAGAGCACAGATACGCAGTATTTT
few,TRBD1,TRBV5-4,TRBJ2-3,CASSAGQGSTDTQYF,TGTGCCAGCAGCGCCGGACAGGGATCCACAGATACGCAGTATTTT
many,.,TRBV3-1,TRBJ1-3,CASSQAEAGNTIYF,TGTGCCAGCAGCCAAGCCGAAGCTGGAAACACCATATATTTT
few,.,TRBV28,TRBJ1-1,CASSLYRVAFF,TGTGCCAGCAGCCTTTACAGGGTGGCTTTCTTT
medium-sized,TRBD1,TRBV6-5,TRBJ2-2,CASRIGTDGTGELFF,TGTGCCAGCAGAATAGGGACAGATGGGACCGGGGAGCTGTTTTTT
few,.,TRBV4-2,TRBJ1-1,CASSQVGYEAFF,TGTGCCAGCAGCCAGGTCGGTTATGAAGCTTTCTTT
few,TRBD2,TRBV20-1,TRBJ2-3,CSARGAGTSISDTQYF,TGCAGTGCTAGAGGCGCCGGGACTAGCATTTCAGATACGCAGTATTTT
.,.,TRBV28,TRBJ1-2,CASSFASGRSYGYTF,TGTGCCAGCAGTTTCGCGTCGGGCAGATCCTATGGCTACACCTTC
.,.,TRBV30,TRBJ2-3,CAWSPGHLLGTDTQYF,TGTGCCTGGAGTCCCGGACACCTCCTAGGGACAGATACGCAGTATTTT
many,.,TRBV28,TRBJ2-3,CASSPEGTDTQYF,TGTGCCAGCAGTCCCGAGGGCACAGATACGCAGTATTTT
few,.,TRBV5-1,TRBJ1-2,CASSLVLTDTYTF,TGCGCCAGCAGCTTGGTATTGACCGATACTTACACCTTC
many,.,TRBV28,TRBJ2-1,CASRPPGPYNEQFF,TGTGCCAGCAGACCCCCGGGACCGTACAATGAGCAGTTCTTC
.,TRBD2,TRBV6-1,TRBJ2-7,CASSAPSGRLSYEQYF,TGTGCCAGCAGTGCACCCAGCGGGAGACTGTCCTACGAGCAGTACTTC
.,TRBD1,TRBV10-3,TRBJ2-2,CAISAGTDTGELFF,TGTGCCATCAGTGCGGGGACAGACACCGGGGAGCTGTTTTTT
few,.,TRBV19,TRBJ1-5,CASSISPGNQPQHF,TGTGCCAGTAGTATTAGTCCGGGGAATCAGCCCCAGCATTTT
few,TRBD1,TRBV23-1,TRBJ2-3,CAILKGTGTSLFRVKTPTDTQYF,TGCGCCATCTTGAAGGGGACAGGGACCAGTCTCTTCCGCGTAAAAACCCCCACAGATACGCAGTATTTT
few,.,TRBV20-1,TRBJ1-2,CSASIPGIGFYGYTF,TGCAGTGCTAGCATTCCAGGGATAGGGTTTTATGGCTACACCTTC
.,TRBD1,TRBV5-1,TRBJ1-2,CASSLTGDDGYTF,TGCGCCAGCAGCTTGACAGGGGACGATGGCTACACCTTC